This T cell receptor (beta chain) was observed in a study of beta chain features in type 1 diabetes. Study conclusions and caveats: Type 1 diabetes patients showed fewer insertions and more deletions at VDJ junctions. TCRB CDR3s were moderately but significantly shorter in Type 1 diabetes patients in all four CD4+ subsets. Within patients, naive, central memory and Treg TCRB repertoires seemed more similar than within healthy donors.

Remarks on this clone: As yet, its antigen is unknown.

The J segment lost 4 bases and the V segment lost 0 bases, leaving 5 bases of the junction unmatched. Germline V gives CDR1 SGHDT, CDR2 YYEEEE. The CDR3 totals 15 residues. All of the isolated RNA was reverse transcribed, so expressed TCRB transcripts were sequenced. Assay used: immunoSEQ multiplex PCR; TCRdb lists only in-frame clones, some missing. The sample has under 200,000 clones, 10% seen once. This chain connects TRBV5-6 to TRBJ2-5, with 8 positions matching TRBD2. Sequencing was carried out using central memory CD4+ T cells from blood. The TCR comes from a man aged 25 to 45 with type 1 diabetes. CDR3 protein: CASSLVRGAGETQYF. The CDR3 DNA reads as TGTGCCAGCAGCTTGGTGCGGGGGGCTGGAGAGACCCAGTACTTC.